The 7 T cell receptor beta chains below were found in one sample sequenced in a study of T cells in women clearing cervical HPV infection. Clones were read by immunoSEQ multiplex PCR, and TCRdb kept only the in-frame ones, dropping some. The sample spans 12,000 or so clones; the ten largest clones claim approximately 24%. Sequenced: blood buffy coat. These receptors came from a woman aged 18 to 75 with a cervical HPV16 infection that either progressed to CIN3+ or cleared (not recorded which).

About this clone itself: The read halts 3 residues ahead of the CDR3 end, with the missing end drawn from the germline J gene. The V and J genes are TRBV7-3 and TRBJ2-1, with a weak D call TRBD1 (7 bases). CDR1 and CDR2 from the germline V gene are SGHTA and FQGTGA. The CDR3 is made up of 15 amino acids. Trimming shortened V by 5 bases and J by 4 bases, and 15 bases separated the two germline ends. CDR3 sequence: CASSRPGGSYNEQFF. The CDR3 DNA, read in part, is TGTGCCAGCAGCCGGCCAGGGGGGTCTTACAATGAG.

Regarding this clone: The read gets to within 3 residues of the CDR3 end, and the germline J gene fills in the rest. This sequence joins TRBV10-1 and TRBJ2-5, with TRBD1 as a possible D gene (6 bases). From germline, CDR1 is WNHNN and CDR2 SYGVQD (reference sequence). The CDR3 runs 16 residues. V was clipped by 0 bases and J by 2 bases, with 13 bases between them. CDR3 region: CASSESSARGQETQYF. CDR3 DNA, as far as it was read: TGCGCCAGCAGTGAGTCGAGCGCCAGGGGACAAGAGACC.

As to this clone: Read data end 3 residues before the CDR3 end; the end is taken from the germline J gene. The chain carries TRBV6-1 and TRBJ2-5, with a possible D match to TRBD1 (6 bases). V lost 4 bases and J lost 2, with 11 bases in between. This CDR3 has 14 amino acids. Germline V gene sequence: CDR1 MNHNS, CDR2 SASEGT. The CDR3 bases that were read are TGTGCCAGCAGTGGGGGACACATGCAAGAGACC. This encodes CASSGGHMQET. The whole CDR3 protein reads CASSGGHMQETQYF.

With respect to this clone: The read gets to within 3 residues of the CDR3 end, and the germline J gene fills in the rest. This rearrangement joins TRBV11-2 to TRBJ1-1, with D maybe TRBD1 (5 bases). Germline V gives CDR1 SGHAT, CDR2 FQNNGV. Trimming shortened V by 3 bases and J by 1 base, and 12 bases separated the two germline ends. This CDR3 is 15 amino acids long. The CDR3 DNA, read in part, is TGTGCCAGCAGCTTCTTGACAGCGCCGAACACTGAA. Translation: CASSFLTAPNTE. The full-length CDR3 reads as CASSFLTAPNTEAFF.

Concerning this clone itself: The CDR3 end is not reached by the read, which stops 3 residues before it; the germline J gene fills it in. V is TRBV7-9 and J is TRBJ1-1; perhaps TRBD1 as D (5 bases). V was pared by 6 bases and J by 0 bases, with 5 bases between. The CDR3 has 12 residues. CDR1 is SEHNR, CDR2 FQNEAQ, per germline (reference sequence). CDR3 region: CASRTVNTEAFF. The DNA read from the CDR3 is TGTGCCAGCAGGACAGTGAACACTGAA.

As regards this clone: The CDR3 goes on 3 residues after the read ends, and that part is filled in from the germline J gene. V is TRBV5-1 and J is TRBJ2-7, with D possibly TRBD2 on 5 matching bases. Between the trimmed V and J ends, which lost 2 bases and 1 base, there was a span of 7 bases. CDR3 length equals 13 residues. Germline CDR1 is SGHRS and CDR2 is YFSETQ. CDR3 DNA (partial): TGCGCCAGCAGCTTCGGGGTATCCTACGAG. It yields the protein CASSFGVSYE. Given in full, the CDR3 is CASSFGVSYEQYF. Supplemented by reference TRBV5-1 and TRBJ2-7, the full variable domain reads KAGVTQTPRYLIKTRGQQVTLSCSPISGHRSVSWYQQTPGQGLQFLFEYFSETQRNKGNFPGRFSGRQFSNSRSEMNVSTLELGDSALYLCASSFGVSYEQYFGPGTRLTVT.

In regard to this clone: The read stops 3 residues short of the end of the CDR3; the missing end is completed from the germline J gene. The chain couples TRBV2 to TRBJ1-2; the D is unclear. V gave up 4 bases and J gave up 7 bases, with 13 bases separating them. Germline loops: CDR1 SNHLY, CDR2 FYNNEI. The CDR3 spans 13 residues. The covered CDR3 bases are TGTGCCAGCAGTGGGGCAGTAGGTCCTGGC. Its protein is CASSGAVGPG. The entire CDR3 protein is CASSGAVGPGYTF.